The entry below describes one T cell receptor (beta chain). What it binds is unknown. Then a second PCR, running roughly 7 to 11 cycles, was carried out with a sample-barcoded 5' primer and a J-beta primer mix. Through a template-switch adaptor with 12 random nucleotides, each cDNA molecule received a tag. The yield of each sample was at least 3 million CDR3-containing paired-end reads. TCRdb recomputed calls from the 5' RACE reads with MiXCR, one row per CDR3 protein. The repertoire includes 950,000 to 1,200,000 distinct CDR3 sequences, 35% to 40% of them detected once, and roughly 13% sits in the top ten. The data were taken from a study of blood T cells in healthy people across ages. Study-level findings and limits: There were more naive CD4+ cells and higher diversity in long-lived donors than in aged donors.

The origin of this receptor is a man between 18 and 35 years old in good health. The sample taken for sequencing was blood.

The CDR3 spells CASSLVLAGANTDTQYF. CDR3 coding DNA: TGTGCCAGCAGCTTAGTTCTAGCGGGGGCCAACACAGATACGCAGTATTTT. The chain is built from TRBV7-2 and TRBJ2-3; 10 nucleotides line up with TRBD2. Germline CDR1 and CDR2: SGHTA and FQGNSA. This CDR3 spans 17 amino acids. The ends lost 1 base at V and 2 bases at J; junction bases unmatched: 6.